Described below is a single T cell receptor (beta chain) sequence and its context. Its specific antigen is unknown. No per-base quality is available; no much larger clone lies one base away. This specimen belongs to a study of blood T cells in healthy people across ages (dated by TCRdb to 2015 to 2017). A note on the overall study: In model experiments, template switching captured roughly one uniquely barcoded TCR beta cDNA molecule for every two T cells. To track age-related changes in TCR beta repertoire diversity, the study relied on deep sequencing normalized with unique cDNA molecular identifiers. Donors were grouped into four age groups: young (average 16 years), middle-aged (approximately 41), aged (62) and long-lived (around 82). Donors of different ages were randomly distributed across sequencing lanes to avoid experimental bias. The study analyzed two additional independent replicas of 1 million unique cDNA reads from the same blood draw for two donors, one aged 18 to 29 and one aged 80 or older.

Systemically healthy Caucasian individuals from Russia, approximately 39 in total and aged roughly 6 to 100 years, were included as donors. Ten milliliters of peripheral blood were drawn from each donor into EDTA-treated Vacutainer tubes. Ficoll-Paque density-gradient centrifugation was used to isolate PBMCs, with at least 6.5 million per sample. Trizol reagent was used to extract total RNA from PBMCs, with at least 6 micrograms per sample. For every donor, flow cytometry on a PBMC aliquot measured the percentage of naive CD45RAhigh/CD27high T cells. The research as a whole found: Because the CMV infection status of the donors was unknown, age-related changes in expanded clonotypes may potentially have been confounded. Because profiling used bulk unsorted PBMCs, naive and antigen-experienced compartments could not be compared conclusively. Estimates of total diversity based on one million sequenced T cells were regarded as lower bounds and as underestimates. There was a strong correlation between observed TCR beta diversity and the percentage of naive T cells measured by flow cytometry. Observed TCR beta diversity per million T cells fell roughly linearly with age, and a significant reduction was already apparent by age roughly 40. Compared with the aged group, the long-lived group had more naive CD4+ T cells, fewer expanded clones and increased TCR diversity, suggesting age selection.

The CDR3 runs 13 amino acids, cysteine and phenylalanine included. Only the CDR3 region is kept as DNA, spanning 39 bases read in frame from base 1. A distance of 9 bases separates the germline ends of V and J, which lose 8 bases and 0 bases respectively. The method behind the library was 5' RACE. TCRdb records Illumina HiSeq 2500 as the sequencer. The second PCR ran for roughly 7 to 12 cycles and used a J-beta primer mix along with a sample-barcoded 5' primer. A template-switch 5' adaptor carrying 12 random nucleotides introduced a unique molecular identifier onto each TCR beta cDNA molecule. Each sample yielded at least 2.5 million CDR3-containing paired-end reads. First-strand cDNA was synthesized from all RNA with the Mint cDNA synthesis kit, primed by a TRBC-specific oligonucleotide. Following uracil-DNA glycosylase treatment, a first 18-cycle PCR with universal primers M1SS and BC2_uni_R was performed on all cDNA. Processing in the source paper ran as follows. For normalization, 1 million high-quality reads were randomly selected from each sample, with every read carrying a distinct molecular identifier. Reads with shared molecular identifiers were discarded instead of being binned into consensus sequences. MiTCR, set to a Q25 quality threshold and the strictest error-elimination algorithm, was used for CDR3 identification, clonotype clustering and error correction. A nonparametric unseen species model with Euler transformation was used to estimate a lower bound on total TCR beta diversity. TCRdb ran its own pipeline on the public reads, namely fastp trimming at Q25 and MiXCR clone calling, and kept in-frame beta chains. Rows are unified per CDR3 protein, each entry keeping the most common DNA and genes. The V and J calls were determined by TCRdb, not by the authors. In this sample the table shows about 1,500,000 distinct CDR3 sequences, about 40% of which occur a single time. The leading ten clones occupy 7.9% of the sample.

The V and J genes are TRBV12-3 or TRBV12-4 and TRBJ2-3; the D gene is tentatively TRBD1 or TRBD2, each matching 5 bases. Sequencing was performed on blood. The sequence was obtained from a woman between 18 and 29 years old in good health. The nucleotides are TGTGCCAGCGACGGGGCTAGCACAGATACGCAGTATTTT. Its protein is CASDGASTDTQYF.